This entry is about one T cell receptor beta chain. This clone's antigen is unknown. Base qualities are not provided; no much larger clone lies one nucleotide away. In the germline V gene, CDR1 corresponds to SGDLS and CDR2 to YYNGEE. V has 3 bases trimmed and J has 3 bases trimmed; junction bases matching no gene number 10. The cysteine opens and the phenylalanine closes a CDR3 of 18 amino acids. The DNA shown is the 54-base CDR3, in frame from base 1. Donors were patients with melanoma. This specimen belongs to a study of CD4+ T cells in melanoma (dated by TCRdb to between 2022 and 2023). Study-wide context: Neoantigen-specific CD4+ T cells in human melanoma were what the study investigated.

What the research found in general, with its limitations: Neoantigen-specific CD4+ T cells in melanoma were reported to show diverse differentiation states. The report described a correlation between neoantigen-specific CD4+ T cells and the function of CD8+ T cells, macrophages and B cells.

Preparation of the library involved the immunoSEQ multiplex PCR assay. Sourced from immuneACCESS, this table was stored by TCRdb with only in-frame sequences that have V and J called. A share of the clones is absent; for the studies checked, an unresolved V gene accounts for under half, and the remainder has no known explanation. The sample records approximately 16,000 clones, roughly 60% of which are singletons. The leading ten clones occupy approximately 15% of the sample. Here the chain combines TRBV9 and TRBJ2-6; 9 bases in between match TRBD2. The sample taken for sequencing was cells from a culture (not recorded whether cultured in vitro). The receptor's source is a human donor with melanoma. The CDR3 reads CASSATLAGGRGANVLTF. The DNA sequence reads TGTGCCAGCAGCGCCACCCTTGCGGGGGGGCGTGGGGCCAACGTCCTGACTTTC.